This TCR beta chain was sequenced in a study of beta chain features in type 1 diabetes. Study outcomes and limitations: At VDJ recombination sites, type 1 diabetes patients had fewer insertions and more deleted nucleotides.

Comment on this clone: What it binds is not known.

Germline CDR1 SGHAT, CDR2 FQNNGV. V lost 5 bases to trimming and J lost 1 base; unmatched junction nucleotides: 5. The CDR3 consists of 15 residues. Every bit of the isolated RNA underwent reverse transcription, so sequencing read expressed TCRB transcripts. The table came from immunoSEQ multiplex PCR; TCRdb's copy has only in-frame clones and leaves some out. The sample has under 950,000 clones, about a sixth seen once; the top ten hold 0.02% to 0.025%. Material for sequencing was naive CD4+ T cells from blood. The TCR was taken from a woman aged 18-29 years in good health. V and J are TRBV11-2 and TRBJ2-5; 9 nucleotides line up with TRBD2. The chain's CDR3 is CASSPSRGGQETQYF. The CDR3 bases are TGTGCCAGCAGCCCCTCGCGGGGGGGCCAAGAGACCCAGTACTTC.